The 11 T cell receptor beta chains presented below share a single source sample, sequenced in a study of regulatory T cells. The primer mix had 52 TRBV and 13 TRBJ primers. Produced via immunoSEQ multiplex PCR; TCRdb's table is partial and in-frame only. This sample has approximately 20,000 clones, with over 85% found just once. The sample consisted of CD8+ T cells sorted from blood. The receptors here all came from a child under 10 years old with CD3G deficiency.

As regards this clone: The identical CDR3 is also encoded by other nucleotide sequences in the sample. The chain is built from TRBV5-1 and TRBJ2-7; D possibly uses TRBD1 or TRBD2 (5 bases each). CDR1 and CDR2 from the germline V gene are SGHRS and YFSETQ. The germline V and J ends were trimmed by 4 bases and 5 bases, with 13 bases remaining between them. This CDR3 region has 13 residues. In nucleotides, the CDR3 is TGCGCCAGCAGCCCCCAGGGAGCGGACGAGCAGTACTTC. Translated: CASSPQGADEQYF.

The genes are TRBV28 and TRBJ2-7; perhaps D is TRBD1 or TRBD2 (6 bases each). The CDR3 totals 14 residues. Germline CDR1 and CDR2: MDHEN and SYDVKM. V dropped 6 bases and J dropped 4 bases, with 16 bases sitting between them. CDR3 sequence reads: CASRPGGGTYEQYF. The CDR3, as DNA: TGTGCCAGCAGGCCCGGAGGGGGTACATACGAGCAGTACTTC.

The count of this clone is one. The rearrangement joins TRBV6-6 to TRBJ2-7; 9 bases are shared with TRBD2. Germline CDR1 is MNHNY and CDR2 is SVGAGI (reference sequence). CDR3 length: 13 residues. The V gene end was trimmed by 4 bases and the J gene end by 5 bases; junction bases not matched to a gene: 3. The CDR3 DNA sequence: TGTGCCAGCAGTTGGACTAGCGCCGACGAGCAGTACTTC. Translated: CASSWTSADEQYF.

This chain joins TRBV28 and TRBJ2-1, with a weak D call TRBD2 (7 bases). The CDR3 sequence is 13 residues long. The V gene's germline CDR1 is MDHEN and CDR2 SYDVKM. The V end was cut by 2 bases, the J end by 10 bases, with 12 bases between. The CDR3 loop reads CASSLAGAGEQFF. CDR3 bases: TGTGCCAGCAGTTTAGCGGGGGCAGGGGAGCAGTTCTTC.

V usage is TRBV11-2 and J usage is TRBJ1-4, with 7 bases fitting TRBD1. V lost 5 bases to trimming and J lost 8 bases; unmatched junction nucleotides: 11. The germline V gene has CDR1 SGHAT and CDR2 FQNNGV. The CDR3 extends over 15 amino acids. CDR3 nucleotides: TGTGCCAGCAGCGTCAACAGGGGCTCTAGCGAAAAACTGTTTTTT. Its translation is CASSVNRGSSEKLFF.

The gene calls are TRBV19 and TRBJ2-1, with 7 bases identical to TRBD2. Germline CDR1 and CDR2: LNHDA and SQIVND (reference sequence). The length of the CDR3 is 16 residues. V trimming: 3 bases; J trimming: 4 bases; junction bases outside the gene matches: 9. The CDR3 sequence is CASSISGTNPYNEQFF. The CDR3 nucleotides are TGTGCCAGTAGTATCTCCGGGACTAACCCTTACAATGAGCAGTTCTTC.

The chain uses TRBV28 and TRBJ2-1, with D unresolved. The V gene's germline CDR1 is MDHEN and CDR2 SYDVKM. The V end lost 2 bases, the J end lost 6 bases, and 11 bases lay between the germline ends. This CDR3 has 14 amino acids. CDR3 loop: CASSLRGIINEQFF. CDR3 in DNA: TGTGCCAGCAGTTTACGTGGGATTATCAATGAGCAGTTCTTC. The full variable domain, with the rest looked up from reference TRBV28 and TRBJ2-1, is DVKVTQSSRYLVKRTGEKVFLECVQDMDHENMFWYRQDPGLGLRLIYFSYDVKMKEKGDIPEGYSVSREKKERFSLILESASTNQTSMYLCASSLRGIINEQFFGPGTRLTVL.

This chain connects TRBV6-6 to TRBJ1-1; 9 bases map to TRBD1. Germline lookup yields CDR1 MNHNY and CDR2 SVGAGI (reference sequence). CDR3 length: 13 amino acids. Unmatched junction bases numbered 6, after V lost 6 bases and J lost 7 bases. CDR3 bases: TGTGCCAGCAGCCCCGGGACAGGGTTTGAAGCTTTCTTT. This sequence encodes CASSPGTGFEAFF.

This clone was counted a few times. The chain couples TRBV28 to TRBJ2-1, with 9 bases aligning to TRBD1. Germline V CDR1 and CDR2: MDHEN, SYDVKM. J lost 4 bases, V lost 5 bases, and 9 bases had no gene match. The CDR3 has 16 residues. This CDR3 reads CASSTTGTGMYNEQFF. DNA of the CDR3: TGTGCCAGCAGTACCACGGGGACAGGGATGTACAATGAGCAGTTCTTC.

The gene calls are TRBV28 and TRBJ2-3, with no clear D. Germline values: CDR1 MDHEN, CDR2 SYDVKM. The ends were cut back, 2 bases at V and 2 bases at J, with 8 bases in the middle. The CDR3 totals 14 residues. In DNA form, the CDR3 reads TGTGCCAGCAGTTTAGTTCGCTACACAGATACGCAGTATTTT. Translated, it gives CASSLVRYTDTQYF.

This rearrangement joins TRBV19 to TRBJ2-1, with 7 bases identical to TRBD1. The CDR3 has 15 amino acids. CDR1 and CDR2 (germline): LNHDA, SQIVND (reference sequence). The V segment lost 6 bases and the J segment 5 bases; nucleotides outside the gene matches: 10. The CDR3 DNA sequence: TGTGCCAGTAGCCCGACAGGGAATGGTAACAATGAGCAGTTCTTC. Residues: CASSPTGNGNNEQFF.